This T cell receptor (beta chain) is from a study of T-cell reconstitution after alpha-beta-depleted transplantation in children. This clonotype was observed a few times. During its preparation, the TCRbeta library received unique molecular identifiers. A single record per CDR3 protein comes from TCRdb applying MiXCR to the PCR reads. The table records roughly 500,000 distinct CDR3 sequences, around 19% of them present only once. V shed 0 bases and J shed 5 bases, with 10 bases lying between them. The germline CDR1 and CDR2 sequences are MNHEY and SMNVEV (reference sequence). CDR3 length: 14 residues.

The receptor was isolated from a human donor who donated a stem cell graft to a child with acute lymphoblastic leukemia. The V call is TRBV27, the J call TRBJ1-1; D is ambiguous. The starting material was PBMCs from the stem cell graft donor, obtained from the stem cell graft. Here the CDR3 reads CASSLSGSWTEAFF. The CDR3 DNA is TGTGCCAGCAGTTTATCGGGGAGTTGGACTGAAGCTTTCTTT.